Listed here are 15 T cell receptor beta chains from one sample, sequenced in a study of human T cells and chemical hapten exposure. TCRdb independently ran MiXCR on the RACE reads; one entry per CDR3 protein. The sample shows approximately 400,000 distinct CDR3 sequences, about 4.4% of them seen only once. Time point given: patch test 1, 2 weeks after DPC sensitization. The treatment was: therapeutic diphenylcyclopropenone sensitization with weekly scalp DPC. Here the sequenced sample was whole blood, taken in connection with sensitization to the hapten diphenylcyclopropenone (DPC). The receptors come from a woman aged 45-59 years with alopecia areata. Some clones in this sample may be carry-over from other donors' samples.

This clonotype appeared a few times. This chain joins TRBV7-2 and TRBJ1-2; no definite D call. Trimming stripped 1 base from V and 0 bases from J, with 6 bases between. Germline assignment: CDR1 SGHTA and CDR2 FQGNSA. CDR3 size: 14 residues. The CDR3 is CASSLVNSNYGYTF. Here the CDR3 DNA reads TGTGCCAGCAGCTTAGTGAACTCTAACTATGGCTACACCTTC.

This chain links TRBV6-2 or TRBV6-3 with TRBJ2-7; D is unresolved. The germline V and J ends were trimmed by 5 bases and 0 bases, with 11 bases remaining between them. The CDR3 is made up of 14 amino acids. Per germline, CDR1 MNHEY and CDR2 SVGEGT. This CDR3 reads CASSTPELSYEQYF. As DNA, the CDR3 is TGTGCCAGCAGTACCCCGGAACTCTCCTACGAGCAGTACTTC.

This clonotype was seen ten or more times. The chain carries TRBV6-5 and TRBJ1-2; D remains ambiguous. There are 13 residues in the CDR3. CDR1 and CDR2 from the germline V gene are MNHEY and SVGAGI. With 6 bases removed from V and 1 base from J, the gap between germline ends came to 9 bases. The DNA for the CDR3 is TGTGCCAGCAGCCCTACAGATAACTATGGCTACACCTTC. It translates to CASSPTDNYGYTF.

The table lists this clonotype with a few counts. The chain is built from TRBV6-5 and TRBJ1-3, with D uncertain. The CDR3 is 11 amino acids. V shed 6 bases and J shed 8 bases, with 8 bases lying between them. Germline-derived CDR1 and CDR2 are MNHEY and SVGAGI. The CDR3 DNA follows: TGTGCCAGCAGGGGGTGGGACACCATATATTTT. It specifies CASRGWDTIYF.

A few counts support this clonotype. The gene calls are TRBV10-3 and TRBJ1-1, with D unresolved. CDR3 length equals 13 residues. With 2 bases removed from V and 7 bases from J, the gap between germline ends came to 11 bases. Germline V gives CDR1 ENHRY, CDR2 SYGVKD. The CDR3 loop reads CAISEEPADEAFF. CDR3 sequence (DNA): TGTGCCATCAGTGAGGAACCCGCGGATGAAGCTTTCTTT.

V gene TRBV12-3 or TRBV12-4 combines with J gene TRBJ2-7; 7 bases map to TRBD2. Trimming cost V 4 bases and J 2 bases; bases outside gene matches: 5. The CDR3 has 14 residues. DNA of the CDR3: TGTGCCAGCAGTTCCGCCGGGACTACCTACGAGCAGTACTTC. This gives the protein CASSSAGTTYEQYF.

This clonotype was seen more than once but under ten times. The gene calls are TRBV30 and TRBJ1-1; a possible D gene is TRBD1 (5 bases). Trimming removed 3 bases at V and 4 bases at J, with 15 bases between. CDR1 is GTSNPN and CDR2 is SVGIG in the germline V gene (reference sequence). The CDR3 is made up of 14 amino acids. The CDR3 DNA reads TGTGCCTGGAGCCCAGGGAACCCGAGCACTGAAGCTTTCTTT. Translation: CAWSPGNPSTEAFF.

This clonotype has ten or more counts. This rearrangement joins TRBV9 to TRBJ2-1, with a tentative D call TRBD2 (6 bases). The CDR3 length is 17 residues. Trimming stripped 4 bases from V and 0 bases from J, with 17 bases between. The germline V gene has CDR1 SGDLS and CDR2 YYNGEE. The CDR3 region has the DNA TGTGCCAGCAGCCTCCCTTTTAGCGGTAGCTCCTACAATGAGCAGTTCTTC. Encoded protein: CASSLPFSGSSYNEQFF.

This clonotype was detected many times. The rearrangement joins TRBV5-1 to TRBJ1-1, with 7 bases lining up with TRBD1. Germline V CDR1 and CDR2: SGHRS, YFSETQ. This CDR3 contains 14 residues. After removal of 4 bases from V and 5 bases from J, the junction contained 8 bases not matched to a gene. The CDR3: CASSTGQAGTEAFF. The CDR3 DNA reads TGCGCCAGCAGCACCGGACAGGCAGGGACTGAAGCTTTCTTT.

At least ten counts were recorded for this clonotype. The chain combines TRBV7-3 with TRBJ2-1; tentatively, D is TRBD1 (5 bases). Germline V lookup: CDR1 SGHTA, CDR2 FQGTGA. V lost 8 bases to trimming and J lost 4 bases, with 12 bases between them. This CDR3 has 13 amino acids. CDR3 loop: CASAWGGYNEQFF. CDR3 DNA sequence: TGTGCCAGCGCTTGGGGCGGATACAATGAGCAGTTCTTC.

This clonotype was found a few times. J is TRBJ2-6 and V is TRBV20-1; 9 bases are a match to TRBD1. The CDR3 runs to 17 residues. Trimming took 6 bases from V and 1 from J; bases not matched to a gene: 10. Germline-derived CDR1 and CDR2 are DFQATT and SNEGSKA (reference sequence). The CDR3, as DNA: TGCAGTGCCCGCCGGACAGGGGCACCTTCTGGGGCCAACGTCCTGACTTTC. Protein: CSARRTGAPSGANVLTF.

This clonotype was seen at least ten times. The chain employs TRBV6-1 and TRBJ2-3, with 9 bases lining up with TRBD2. The germline V gene encodes CDR1 MNHNS and CDR2 SASEGT. With V trimmed by 1 base and J by 2 bases, 4 bases remained unmatched. The CDR3 contains 16 residues. CDR3 protein: CASSEGSGRFTDTQYF. The CDR3 nucleotides are TGTGCCAGCAGTGAAGGGAGCGGGAGGTTCACAGATACGCAGTATTTT.

This clonotype appeared many times. This chain uses TRBV20-1 with TRBJ1-5; D call uncertain. The CDR3 has 17 residues. CDR1 and CDR2 from the germline V gene are DFQATT and SNEGSKA (reference sequence). V was clipped by 5 bases and J by 1 base, with 21 bases between them. The CDR3 spells CSASIGHHVGSNQPQHF. DNA for the CDR3: TGCAGTGCTTCCATCGGGCACCATGTGGGGAGCAATCAGCCCCAGCATTTT.

This clonotype was recorded at least ten times. The rearrangement links TRBV20-1 to TRBJ1-5; D gene uncertain. This CDR3 comprises 14 residues. V was clipped by 4 bases and J by 4 bases, with 14 bases between them. Germline CDR1 reads DFQATT; CDR2 reads SNEGSKA (reference sequence). This CDR3 reads CSATAEFGNQPQHF. Written as DNA, the CDR3 is TGCAGTGCTACTGCCGAATTCGGGAATCAGCCCCAGCATTTT.

This clonotype was picked up many times. This chain connects TRBV28 to TRBJ2-3, with 10 bases fitting TRBD2. Looked up from germline, CDR1 is MDHEN and CDR2 is SYDVKM. The ends lost 3 bases at V and 3 bases at J; junction bases unmatched: 3. This CDR3 has 15 amino acids. CDR3 sequence: CASSFGSGRTDTQYF. The CDR3 DNA follows: TGTGCCAGCAGTTTCGGTAGCGGGAGGACAGATACGCAGTATTTT.